A selection of T cell receptor beta chains follows, all from one sample in a study of cytomegalovirus exposure and HLA in healthy donors. Some clones are missing from TCRdb's copy, which holds only in-frame ones; the method was immunoSEQ multiplex PCR. There are about 190,000 clones in the sample; roughly 83% occur only once, and approximately 1.5% lies in the top ten. Source material: PBMCs. The receptor source for this set is a woman between 18 and 29 years old in good health and CMV-seronegative. Each CDR3 is given without its conserved first and last residue. D genes are given only for firm matches.

TRBJ2-7 | . | TRBV6-1 | ASSEALEGWPYEQY
TRBJ1-3 | . | TRBV9 | ASSSGPSGNTIY
TRBJ1-5 | . | TRBV18 | ASSSEVSQQPQH
TRBJ1-1 | . | TRBV7-9 | ASSFRGWDTEAF
TRBJ2-7 | TRBD2 | TRBV7-8 | ASRGTSGGPMD
TRBJ2-3 | TRBD2 | TRBV9 | ASSVVIAGSTDTQY
TRBJ2-5 | . | TRBV11-3 | ASSLGLKQETQY
TRBJ2-7 | TRBD2 | TRBV6-1 | ASSEKLAGEQY
TRBJ1-1 | . | TRBV14 | ASSPTPSLLKNTEAF
TRBJ2-5 | TRBD1 | TRBV7-9 | ASSPSYRDSVRETQY
TRBJ1-1 | . | TRBV4-1 | ASSRDTDFEAF
TRBJ2-3 | TRBD2 | TRBV10-1 | ASSEGLAGGTKDTQY
TRBJ2-3 | . | TRBV27 | ASSPLWTSTDTQY
TRBJ2-5 | . | TRBV5-6 | ASSLWSGTQY
TRBJ1-3 | TRBD1 | TRBV7-2 | ASSLGRGLGNTIY
TRBJ1-1 | TRBD1 | TRBV6-4 | ASSDEGQPNTEAF
TRBJ1-1 | TRBD1 | TRBV5-1 | ASSYATGTGLSEAF
TRBJ2-1 | . | TRBV29-1 | SVEDRVQFEQF
TRBJ2-1 | . | TRBV9 | ASSAIGGSYNEQF
TRBJ2-1 | . | TRBV14 | ASRPYYSNNEQF
TRBJ2-7 | TRBD2 | TRBV13 | ASSPPPLAGAYEQY
TRBJ2-7 | . | TRBV6-1 | ASRLIRQSSYEQY
TRBJ1-1 | . | TRBV6-5 | ASGGDAYTEAF
TRBJ2-2 | . | TRBV5-1 | ASSTNRELF
TRBJ2-2 | TRBD1 | TRBV9 | ASSVGTGWSAGELF
TRBJ2-3 | TRBD2 | TRBV30 | AWSSGLAGSSTDTQY